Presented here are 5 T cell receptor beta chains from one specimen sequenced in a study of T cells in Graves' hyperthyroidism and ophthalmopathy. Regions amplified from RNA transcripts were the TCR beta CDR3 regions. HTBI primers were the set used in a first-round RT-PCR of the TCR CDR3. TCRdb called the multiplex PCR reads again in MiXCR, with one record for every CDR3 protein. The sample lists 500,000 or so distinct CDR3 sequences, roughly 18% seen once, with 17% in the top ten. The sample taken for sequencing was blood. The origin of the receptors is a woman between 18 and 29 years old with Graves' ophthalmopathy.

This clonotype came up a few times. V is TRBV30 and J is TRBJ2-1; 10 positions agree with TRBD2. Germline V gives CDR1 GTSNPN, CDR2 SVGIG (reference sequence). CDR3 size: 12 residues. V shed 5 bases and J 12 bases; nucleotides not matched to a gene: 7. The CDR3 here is CAWETLAGGQFF. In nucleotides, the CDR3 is TGTGCCTGGGAAACCTTAGCGGGGGGGCAGTTCTTC. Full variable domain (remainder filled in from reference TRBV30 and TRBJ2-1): SQTIHQWPATLVQPVGSPLSLECTVEGTSNPNLYWYRQAAGRGLQLLFYSVGIGQISSEVPQNLSASRPQDRQFILSSKKLLLSDSGFYLCAWETLAGGQFFGPGTRLTVL.

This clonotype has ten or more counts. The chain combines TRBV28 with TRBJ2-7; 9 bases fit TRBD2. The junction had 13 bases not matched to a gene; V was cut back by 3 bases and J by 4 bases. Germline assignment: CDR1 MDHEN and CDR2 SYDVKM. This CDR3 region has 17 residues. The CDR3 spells CASSFSLAGVYGYEQYF. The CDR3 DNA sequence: TGTGCCAGCAGTTTCTCCTTAGCGGGAGTCTACGGATACGAGCAGTACTTC.

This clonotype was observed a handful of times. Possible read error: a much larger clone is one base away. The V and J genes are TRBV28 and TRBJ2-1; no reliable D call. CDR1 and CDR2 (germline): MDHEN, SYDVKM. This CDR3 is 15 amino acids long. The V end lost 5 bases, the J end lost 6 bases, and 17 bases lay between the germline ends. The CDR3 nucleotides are TGTGCCAGCAGTCCCCGGGCTAACCATTTCAATGAGCAGTTCTTC. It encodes CASSPRANHFNEQFF.

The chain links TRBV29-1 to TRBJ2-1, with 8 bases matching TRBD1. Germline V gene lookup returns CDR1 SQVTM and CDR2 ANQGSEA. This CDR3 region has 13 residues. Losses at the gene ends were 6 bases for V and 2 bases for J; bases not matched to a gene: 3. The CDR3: CSVDRAAYNEQFF. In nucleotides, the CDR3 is TGCAGCGTGGACAGGGCAGCCTACAATGAGCAGTTCTTC.

The DNA for the CDR3 is TGTGCCAGCAGTCCGCTTACGGACAGGGGTGAAAAACTGTTTTTT. Encoded protein: CASSPLTDRGEKLFF. The V call is TRBV27, the J call TRBJ1-4; 9 bases line up with TRBD1. The germline gives CDR1 MNHEY, CDR2 SMNVEV (reference sequence). The ends lost 5 bases at V and 7 bases at J; junction bases unmatched: 8. This CDR3 region has 15 residues. The full variable domain, completed using reference TRBV27 and TRBJ1-4, is EAQVTQNPRYLITVTGKKLTVTCSQNMNHEYMSWYRQDPGLGLRQIYYSMNVEVTDKGDVPEGYKVSRKEKRNFPLILESPSPNQTSLYFCASSPLTDRGEKLFFGSGTQLSVL.